The source of this T cell receptor (beta chain) is a study of a mutant IDH1 vaccine in newly diagnosed glioma. V was shortened by 3 bases and J by 2 bases, with 12 bases between the two germline ends. Germline loops: CDR1 SGDLS, CDR2 YYNGEE. CDR3 length: 16 residues. Profiling relied on immunoSEQ multiplex PCR, and the TCRdb table lists in-frame clones only, not all of them. The top ten clones hold about 7.5% of a sample with under 90,000 clones, about four fifths of them seen once. The time point: baseline, week 1 (first vaccination visit). Treatment reported: pre-vaccination baseline after standard-of-care therapy. Each tumor in the donors was a new WHO grade 3 or 4 astrocytoma, IDH1-mutant and ATRX-lost.

Sequences were derived from PBMCs, sampled from a glioma patient treated with radiotherapy, temozolomide or both. The origin of this receptor is a man in his forties or fifties with glioma. J is TRBJ1-6 and V is TRBV9; D may be TRBD1 (5 bases). CDR3 sequence (DNA): TGTGCCAGCAGCGAAGGGAGACAGACCTATAATTCACCCCTCCACTTT. It specifies CASSEGRQTYNSPLHF.